These T cell receptor beta chains were read from a single sample in a study of T cell responses to AZD1222 COVID-19 vaccine. Repertoires were generated with immunoSEQ multiplex PCR, while TCRdb's copy carries only in-frame clones and drops some. The table includes roughly 93,000 clones, roughly nine tenths detected once. Specimen: peripheral blood, collected on day 0 of MenACWY control vaccination. The source of these receptors is an adult in good health. Each CDR3 is given with its conserved first and last residue. Fields, in order: V gene, D gene, J gene, clone size, CDR3 DNA, CDR3 protein. A D gene is named only where the DNA matches it firmly. Clone size appears in some rows only: once, few, many, or a class for an expanded clone.

TRBV19	NA	TRBJ1-4	NA	TGTGCCAGTGCCGCAGGCCTCAATGAAAAACTGTTTTTT	CASAAGLNEKLFF
TRBV2	NA	TRBJ1-6	NA	TGTGCCAGCAGTGACGGGCAGACGTATAATTCACCCCTCCACTTT	CASSDGQTYNSPLHF
TRBV3-1/TRBV3-2	TRBD2	TRBJ2-3	once	TGTGCCAGCAGCCAAGACTCTAGCGGGGGGGCCGCAGATACGCAGTATTTT	CASSQDSSGGAADTQYF
TRBV20-1	NA	TRBJ1-2	NA	TGCAGTGCTCCCCCGGCCTATGGCTACACCTTC	CSAPPAYGYTF
TRBV19	NA	TRBJ1-6	NA	TGTGCCAGTGCTCCGGGACACTCTAATTCACCCCTCCACTTT	CASAPGHSNSPLHF
TRBV28	NA	TRBJ1-2	NA	TGTGCCAGCAGTTTTCCAGAGACGGCGTCACGTCTCTCTGGCTACACCTTC	CASSFPETASRLSGYTF
TRBV7-9	NA	TRBJ2-5	NA	TGTGCCAGCAGCTCCCGGACGCCGGGGACGGAGACCCAGTACTTC	CASSSRTPGTETQYF
TRBV6-1	NA	TRBJ2-5	NA	TGTGCCAGCAGTGAAGTTGGCGGGAAAGAGACCCAGTACTTC	CASSEVGGKETQYF
TRBV30	NA	TRBJ1-2	NA	TGTGCCTGGAGTTCTGTGGATACAGGTGGCTACACCTTC	CAWSSVDTGGYTF
TRBV10-3	TRBD1	TRBJ2-1	NA	TGTGCCACGCGGCGGACAGGGGTCCACAATGAGCAGTTCTTC	CATRRTGVHNEQFF
TRBV5-4	TRBD2	TRBJ2-1	NA	TGTGCCAGCAGCTTTTTCGCTAGCGGGGGGCAGCACAATGAGCAGTTCTTC	CASSFFASGGQHNEQFF
TRBV30	TRBD1	TRBJ1-6	NA	TGTGCCTGGAATCCGGGACAGGGGGATTATTCACCCCTCCACTTT	CAWNPGQGDYSPLHF
TRBV10-3	NA	TRBJ1-1	many	TGTGCCATCAGTGAGGAGGGGACGGCGGAGGAAGCTTTCTTT	CAISEEGTAEEAFF
TRBV7-8	NA	TRBJ2-2	NA	TGTGCCAGCATTAGGGCAGGGAACACCGGGGAGCTGTTTTTT	CASIRAGNTGELFF
TRBV19	NA	TRBJ1-1	NA	TGTGCCAGTAGTATCGGGGCGAACACTGAAGCTTTCTTT	CASSIGANTEAFF
TRBV25-1	TRBD1	TRBJ2-7	NA	TGTGCCAGCCGACAGGGAAACTACGAGCAGTACTTC	CASRQGNYEQYF
TRBV4-3	NA	TRBJ1-2	NA	TGCGCCAGTCATGAGTCAGTCTATGGCTACACCTTC	CASHESVYGYTF
TRBV19	TRBD2	TRBJ2-1	NA	TGTGCCACCTTCGGACTAGCGGGGGGTCCTACTTCCTACAATGAGCAGTTCTTC	CATFGLAGGPTSYNEQFF
TRBV4-2	NA	TRBJ1-6	NA	TGTGCCAGCAGAGAGCTGGAGGGAATGGAGAATTCACCCCTCCACTTT	CASRELEGMENSPLHF
TRBV14	TRBD2	TRBJ2-3	NA	TGTGCCAGCAGTCCTTCGGGCAGCGGGGGGGCCGTGCAGTATTTT	CASSPSGSGGAVQYF
TRBV6-5	NA	TRBJ1-6	NA	TGTGCCAGCAGTTACAGGGGGAGCTCCTATAATTCACCCCTCCACTTT	CASSYRGSSYNSPLHF
TRBV6-5	NA	TRBJ1-1	NA	TGTGCCAGCAGTTTGAGTACAGGGAGTGGAACTGAAGCTTTCTTT	CASSLSTGSGTEAFF
TRBV7-9	TRBD2	TRBJ2-7	NA	TGTGCCAGCAGCTTTAGCGGGGGGGCTGTGCAGTACTTC	CASSFSGGAVQYF
TRBV19	NA	TRBJ2-7	NA	TGTGCCAGTAGTATAGCACATTCCTACGAGCAGTACTTC	CASSIAHSYEQYF
TRBV11-2	TRBD1	TRBJ2-2	NA	TGTGCCAGCAGCTTAGGCCTGACAGGGGTAGGGAACACCGGGGAGCTGTTTTTT	CASSLGLTGVGNTGELFF
TRBV5-1	NA	TRBJ2-2	NA	TGCGCCAGCAGCCACGGACAGACGAACACCGGGGAGCTGTTTTTT	CASSHGQTNTGELFF
TRBV5-4	TRBD1	TRBJ2-2	NA	TGTGCCAGCAGCGCCGGACAGGGATTGAACACCGGGGAGCTGTTTTTT	CASSAGQGLNTGELFF
TRBV20-1	NA	TRBJ2-7	few	TGCAGTGCTTATGGGGTACGCGAGCAGTACTTC	CSAYGVREQYF
TRBV6-2/TRBV6-3	TRBD1	TRBJ2-7	NA	TGTGCCAGCAGTTACGCGGGACAGGGAGCCGACGAGCAGTACTTC	CASSYAGQGADEQYF
TRBV27	NA	TRBJ1-1	once	TGTGCCAGCAGTTACCTCGCCAGGGCCGCTGAAGCTTTCTTT	CASSYLARAAEAFF